Shown below are 15 T cell receptor beta chains from a single sample sequenced in a study of blood T cells in healthy people across ages. A second PCR of roughly 7 to 11 cycles used a sample-barcoded 5' primer and a J-beta primer mix. TCRdb reanalysed the 5' RACE reads using MiXCR and keeps one entry per CDR3 protein. Among about 730,000 distinct CDR3 sequences listed, approximately 43% were seen once. The sequenced sample was blood. The receptors shown here come from a woman aged 60-75 years in good health.

V and J are TRBV29-1 and TRBJ2-5, with TRBD2 matching 11 bases. The CDR3 is 16 residues long. V trimming: 4 bases; J trimming: 3 bases; junction bases outside the gene matches: 10. CDR1 is SQVTM and CDR2 is ANQGSEA in the germline V gene. CDR3 DNA sequence: TGCAGCGTTGCCACTAGCGGGAGAAGGGCCGAAGAGACCCAGTACTTC. It encodes CSVATSGRRAEETQYF.

This clonotype was detected a few times. The CDR3 DNA sequence: TGTGCCAGCAGTTTTTCGGGCTATGAGCAGTTCTTC. Amino acid sequence: CASSFSGYEQFF. This rearrangement joins TRBV12-3 or TRBV12-4 to TRBJ2-1, with D hard to call. The length of the CDR3 is 12 residues. V shed 3 bases and J shed 8 bases, with 8 bases lying between them.

J is TRBJ2-7 and V is TRBV5-1, with 8 bases aligning to TRBD2. Germline V lookup: CDR1 SGHRS, CDR2 YFSETQ. With V trimmed by 4 bases and J by 7 bases, 13 bases remained unmatched. This CDR3 comprises 15 residues. The CDR3 DNA follows: TGCGCCAGCAGCCCGTCCCGACTAGCGAGTAATGAGCAGTACTTC. This translates into CASSPSRLASNEQYF.

This sequence joins TRBV7-9 and TRBJ2-5, with TRBD2 matching over 8 bases. This CDR3 is built from 13 residues. The germline V gene has CDR1 SEHNR and CDR2 FQNEAQ (reference sequence). Unmatched junction bases numbered 2, after V lost 8 bases and J lost 0 bases. CDR3 nucleotides: TGTGCCAGCCTGCGGGAGGACCAAGAGACCCAGTACTTC. It yields the protein CASLREDQETQYF.

This clonotype has at least ten counts. The chain is built from TRBV7-3 and TRBJ2-3; 14 nucleotides align to TRBD2. This CDR3 is built from 16 residues. Germline CDR1 SGHTA, CDR2 FQGTGA. V shed 5 bases, J shed 1 base, and the junction held 2 bases outside the gene matches. The chain's CDR3 is CASSRGLAGGTDTQYF. CDR3 DNA: TGTGCCAGCAGCCGGGGACTAGCGGGAGGCACAGATACGCAGTATTTT.

A few counts support this clonotype. The genes are TRBV20-1 and TRBJ2-1, with 7 positions matching TRBD1. This CDR3 has 13 amino acids. The junction had 11 bases not matched to a gene; V was cut back by 7 bases and J by 8 bases. Germline CDR1 and CDR2: DFQATT and SNEGSKA (reference sequence). The CDR3 bases are TGCAGTGAGAGGGTACAGGGGATGGATGAGCAGTTCTTC. This translates into CSERVQGMDEQFF.

The table lists this clonotype with a count of one. V gene TRBV9 combines with J gene TRBJ1-6; tentative D call: TRBD1 (5 bases). The CDR3 covers 17 residues. Trimming took 0 bases from V and 7 from J, leaving 17 bases between them. CDR1 and CDR2 from the germline V gene are SGDLS and YYNGEE. In nucleotides, the CDR3 is TGTGCCAGCAGCGTAGAGCGGGGGGTCCCGGTAAATTCACCCCTCCACTTT. Translating it yields CASSVERGVPVNSPLHF.

This clonotype occurred once. J is TRBJ1-2 and V is TRBV10-3; tentative D call: TRBD1 (5 bases). V lost 10 bases to trimming and J lost 8 bases, with 29 bases between them. CDR1 ENHRY and CDR2 SYGVKD come from the germline V gene. The CDR3 sequence is 16 residues long. The CDR3 DNA follows: TGTGCCACAAGAGACGAAGGGGCCTTTTCGACGAGAGGCTACACCTTC. It codes for CATRDEGAFSTRGYTF.

The V call is TRBV7-9, the J call TRBJ1-1; 8 positions agree with TRBD1. This CDR3 contains 14 residues. Germline-derived CDR1 and CDR2 are SEHNR and FQNEAQ (reference sequence). V lost 8 bases and J lost 6; bases outside the gene matches: 11. The CDR3 sequence: CASGPQGGSAEAFF. The CDR3 DNA sequence: TGTGCCAGCGGACCACAGGGGGGTTCGGCTGAAGCTTTCTTT.

This chain uses TRBV20-1 with TRBJ2-7; D is perhaps TRBD1 or TRBD2 (6 bases each). The J call could be wrong; TRBJ2-5 is a better fit for the DNA end. CDR3 size: 12 residues. CDR1 DFQATT and CDR2 SNEGSKA come from the germline V gene (reference sequence). The CDR3 coding sequence is TGCAGTGTCGGGGGCGGTGGCGGGACCCAGTACTTC. It codes for CSVGGGGGTQYF.

This chain uses TRBV10-3 with TRBJ1-1, with D perhaps matching TRBD1 (5 bases). The CDR3 length is 11 residues. The V end lost 9 bases, the J end lost 6 bases, and 11 bases lay between the germline ends. Per the germline V gene, CDR1 is ENHRY and CDR2 is SYGVKD. The CDR3 DNA reads TGTGCCATTCAGGGTACAGCTGAAGCTTTCTTT. This codes for CAIQGTAEAFF.

This clonotype was recorded at least ten times. The rearrangement links TRBV27 to TRBJ2-7, with D perhaps being TRBD1 or TRBD2 (5 bases each). Between the trimmed V and J ends, which lost 3 bases and 0 bases, there was a span of 6 bases. The germline V gene has CDR1 MNHEY and CDR2 SMNVEV (reference sequence). CDR3 length: 13 residues. CDR3: CASSFGASYEQYF. The CDR3 coding sequence is TGTGCCAGCAGTTTCGGGGCCTCCTACGAGCAGTACTTC.

The rearrangement joins TRBV6-6 to TRBJ2-7; 8 bases match TRBD1. The CDR3 is 14 residues long. The germline CDR1 and CDR2 sequences are MNHNY and SVGAGI (reference sequence). After removal of 5 bases from V and 2 bases from J, the junction contained 5 bases not matched to a gene. CDR3 nucleotides: TGTGCCAGCAGTACAGGACAGGGTACCTACGAGCAGTACTTC. Its translation is CASSTGQGTYEQYF.

There are a few counts of this clonotype. The chain joins TRBV7-3 to TRBJ2-5; 8 nucleotides line up with TRBD1. Losses at the gene ends were 0 bases for V and 4 bases for J; bases not matched to a gene: 4. CDR1 and CDR2 (germline): SGHTA, FQGTGA. CDR3 length: 15 residues. CDR3 nucleotides: TGTGCCAGCAGCTTAACTCTGACAGGGGTAGAGACCCAGTACTTC. This sequence encodes CASSLTLTGVETQYF.

As concerns this clonotype: A much larger clone lies one base from this, so it may be a read error. J is TRBJ2-7 and V is TRBV29-1, with D maybe TRBD1 (6 bases). Near its end, the DNA agrees better with TRBJ2-5, so the J call may be wrong. The CDR3 extends over 14 amino acids. In germline, CDR1 is SQVTM, CDR2 ANQGSEA. DNA for the CDR3: TGCAGCGTTGAAGGTTCCGGACAGAAAGGGACCCAGTACTTC. Translating gives CSVEGSGQKGTQYF.